A single sample is the source of the 25 T cell receptor beta chains below, sequenced in a study of blood T cells in healthy people across ages. Together with a sample-barcoded 5' primer, a J-beta primer mix was included in a second PCR lasting about 7 to 12 cycles. TCRdb recomputed calls from the 5' RACE reads with MiXCR, one row per CDR3 protein. Of roughly 900,000 distinct CDR3 sequences listed, 48% are singletons. Sequences were obtained from blood. These receptors all come from a man younger than 45 in good health.

V and J are TRBV12-3 or TRBV12-4 and TRBJ2-3; TRBD2 aligns across 11 bases. CDR3 length equals 17 residues. The V segment lost 2 bases and the J segment 3 bases; nucleotides outside the gene matches: 7. For the CDR3, the DNA is TGTGCCAGCAGTTTACCTATACTAGCGGGGGCGACAGATACGCAGTATTTT. Translated: CASSLPILAGATDTQYF.

This sequence joins TRBV2 and TRBJ2-3; D gene uncertain. Germline loops: CDR1 SNHLY, CDR2 FYNNEI. Trimming stripped 1 base from V and 2 bases from J, with 10 bases between. This CDR3 has 15 amino acids. Here the CDR3 reads CASSEEVTITDTQYF. The CDR3 region has the DNA TGTGCCAGCAGTGAAGAGGTAACTATCACAGATACGCAGTATTTT.

V usage is TRBV5-1 and J usage is TRBJ1-2; no definite D call. From germline, CDR1 is SGHRS and CDR2 YFSETQ. Trimming pared 10 bases from V and 6 bases from J, leaving 22 bases between. CDR3 length: 14 amino acids. CDR3 bases: TGCGCCCGCGCTGCGGACGGCCTAGGTGATGGCTACACCTTC. It codes for CARAADGLGDGYTF.

The chain combines TRBV20-1 with TRBJ2-5, with D tentatively TRBD2 (5 bases). Looked up from germline, CDR1 is DFQATT and CDR2 is SNEGSKA (reference sequence). The CDR3 has 14 amino acids. V shed 3 bases and J shed 2 bases, with 13 bases lying between them. The CDR3 region has the DNA TGCAGTGCTAGTACGGGGTTGGCACAAGAGACCCAGTACTTC. Amino acids: CSASTGLAQETQYF.

The chain carries TRBV20-1 and TRBJ1-2; no reliable D call. Germline lookup yields CDR1 DFQATT and CDR2 SNEGSKA (reference sequence). The CDR3 is made up of 14 amino acids. V dropped 0 bases and J dropped 12 bases, with 20 bases sitting between them. Here the CDR3 DNA reads TGCAGTGCTAGAGATTCGTCAGGCTTACAGTTCCACACCTTC. This gives the protein CSARDSSGLQFHTF.

CDR3 protein: CASSGKRGGTDTQYF. Here the CDR3 DNA reads TGTGCCAGCAGTGGCAAGCGGGGTGGAACAGATACGCAGTATTTT. The rearrangement uses TRBV6-4 and TRBJ2-3, with 7 bases identical to TRBD2. Germline assignment: CDR1 MRHNA and CDR2 SNTAGT. The CDR3 has 15 amino acids. J gave up 3 bases and V 4 bases, and 7 bases lay outside the gene matches.

The V and J genes are TRBV2 and TRBJ2-7; TRBD1 might be the D (5 bases). Germline CDR1 and CDR2: SNHLY and FYNNEI. The CDR3 runs 12 residues. Trimming took 6 bases from V and 4 from J, leaving 10 bases between them. The CDR3 DNA follows: TGTGCCAGCAGGTCCTCAGGGTACGAGCAGTACTTC. This sequence encodes CASRSSGYEQYF.

The rearrangement joins TRBV28 to TRBJ2-3; 9 nucleotides align to TRBD2. This CDR3 has 16 amino acids. V lost 3 bases, J lost 3 bases, and 7 bases stayed unmatched. Germline values: CDR1 MDHEN, CDR2 SYDVKM. CDR3 bases: TGTGCCAGCAGTTTGTCGGGGAGCGGGGGGACAGATACGCAGTATTTT. Its protein is CASSLSGSGGTDTQYF.

This rearrangement joins TRBV6-5 to TRBJ2-2; D might be TRBD2 (7 bases). In germline, CDR1 is MNHEY, CDR2 SVGAGI. The CDR3 sequence is 18 residues long. The V and J ends lost 0 bases and 2 bases respectively, with 16 bases between them. This CDR3 is CASSYSRGGGVNTGELFF. CDR3 bases: TGTGCCAGCAGTTACTCCCGGGGAGGGGGTGTTAACACCGGGGAGCTGTTTTTT.

The gene calls are TRBV27 and TRBJ1-1, with D unclear. Germline V CDR1 and CDR2: MNHEY, SMNVEV (reference sequence). The CDR3 sequence is 13 residues long. Trimming shortened V by 6 bases and J by 5 bases, and 13 bases separated the two germline ends. This chain's CDR3 is CASSYSPRTEAFF. The CDR3 nucleotides are TGTGCCAGCAGCTACTCTCCGAGGACTGAAGCTTTCTTT.

The chain recombines TRBV29-1 with TRBJ2-3; tentative D call: TRBD2 (6 bases). Between the trimmed V and J ends, which lost 6 bases and 0 bases, there was a span of 16 bases. The germline gives CDR1 SQVTM, CDR2 ANQGSEA. This CDR3 region has 15 residues. The CDR3 sequence is CSVLGDSSSTDTQYF. The CDR3, as DNA: TGCAGCGTCCTAGGGGACTCCTCTAGCACAGATACGCAGTATTTT.

The rearrangement uses TRBV3-1 and TRBJ1-6; D is uncertain. V lost 1 base and J lost 10, with 17 bases in between. The CDR3 runs to 16 residues. Germline CDR1 is LGHDT and CDR2 is YNNKEL (reference sequence). The CDR3 DNA follows: TGTGCCAGCAGCCAAGTTGGGTCAGCGGGAAGGTCACCCCTCCACTTT. Translation gives CASSQVGSAGRSPLHF.

The CDR3 region has the DNA TGCGCCAGCTTGGCAGAGCCGAGTTCTGGGGCCAACGTCCTGACTTTC. Translating gives CASLAEPSSGANVLTF. The chain employs TRBV5-1 and TRBJ2-6; D gene ambiguous. Trimming cost V 7 bases and J 1 base, with 15 bases left between them. Germline V gene sequence: CDR1 SGHRS, CDR2 YFSETQ. This CDR3 contains 16 residues. Full variable domain (remainder filled in from reference TRBV5-1 and TRBJ2-6): KAGVTQTPRYLIKTRGQQVTLSCSPISGHRSVSWYQQTPGQGLQFLFEYFSETQRNKGNFPGRFSGRQFSNSRSEMNVSTLELGDSALYLCASLAEPSSGANVLTFGAGSRLTVL.

Comment on this clonotype: One end of the junction does not line up with germline, which may come from a read error. The gene calls are TRBV9 and TRBJ2-1; D unclear. Germline CDR1 reads SGDLS; CDR2 reads YYNGEE. The CDR3 runs to 14 residues. CDR3 DNA: TGTGCCAGCAGCGTAGCACCGTCCTCCAATGAGCAGTTCTTC. This encodes CASSVAPSSNEQFF.

CDR3: CASSQDQSASYNEQFF. CDR3 in DNA: TGTGCCAGCAGCCAAGATCAGAGCGCCTCCTACAATGAGCAGTTCTTC. The chain uses TRBV4-2 and TRBJ2-1, with D unclear. V was cut by 0 bases and J by 0 bases, with 9 bases left in between. Germline V gene lookup returns CDR1 LGHNA and CDR2 YNFKEQ. The CDR3 runs to 16 residues.

The chain has TRBV9 and TRBJ2-1; D is perhaps TRBD1 or TRBD2 (5 bases each). Trimming stripped 4 bases from V and 9 bases from J, with 17 bases between. This CDR3 is built from 14 residues. The germline CDR1 and CDR2 sequences are SGDLS and YYNGEE. The CDR3: CASSNRDPSSEQFF. CDR3 nucleotide sequence: TGTGCCAGCAGCAACCGGGACCCATCCAGTGAGCAGTTCTTC.

This clonotype came up a few times. Written as DNA, the CDR3 is TGCGCCAGCAGCCCGTCGACTAGCGGGGGAACAGATACGCAGTATTTT. Protein sequence: CASSPSTSGGTDTQYF. The rearrangement links TRBV5-1 to TRBJ2-3; 12 bases map to TRBD2. The germline gives CDR1 SGHRS, CDR2 YFSETQ. The CDR3 consists of 16 residues. V shed 4 bases and J 3 bases; nucleotides not matched to a gene: 6.

The rearrangement joins TRBV7-3 to TRBJ1-1; D gene unclear. V was trimmed by 5 bases and J by 5 bases, leaving 21 bases between them. The CDR3 consists of 16 residues. Germline V CDR1 and CDR2: SGHTA, FQGTGA. CDR3: CASSTRPGTLGTEAFF. CDR3 DNA: TGTGCCAGCAGCACCCGACCGGGAACCCTGGGGACTGAAGCTTTCTTT. Supplemented by reference TRBV7-3 and TRBJ1-1, the full variable domain reads GAGVSQTPSNKVTEKGKYVELRCDPISGHTALYWYRQSLGQGPEFLIYFQGTGAADDSGLPNDRFFAVRPEGSVSTLKIQRTERGDSAVYLCASSTRPGTLGTEAFFGQGTRLTVV.

This clonotype appeared once. The rearrangement uses TRBV6-2 or TRBV6-3 and TRBJ2-6; a weak D match, TRBD1 (6 bases). Germline V gene lookup returns CDR1 MNHEY and CDR2 SVGEGT. The CDR3 is 17 residues long. V shed 2 bases and J shed 1 base, with 12 bases lying between them. DNA of the CDR3: TGTGCCAGCAGTTACGGGGGCTTTGTTTCTGGGGCCAACGTCCTGACTTTC. It specifies CASSYGGFVSGANVLTF.

The rearrangement uses TRBV27 and TRBJ2-7; D is possibly TRBD2 (5 bases). The end of the DNA fits TRBJ2-4 better, so the J call may be wrong. CDR1 and CDR2 from the germline V gene are MNHEY and SMNVEV (reference sequence). This CDR3 region has 13 residues. The CDR3 sequence: CASSYGERYIQYF. Here the CDR3 DNA reads TGTGCCAGCAGTTACGGGGAAAGATACATTCAGTACTTC.

V usage is TRBV5-5 and J usage is TRBJ2-3; 12 bases agree with TRBD2. Trimming removed 3 bases from V and 6 bases from J; junction bases left unmatched: 8. The V gene's germline CDR1 is SGHKS and CDR2 YYEKEE (reference sequence). This CDR3 spans 16 amino acids. The CDR3 bases are TGTGCCAGCAGCTCGCTAGCGGGGGGGACGTTGGATACGCAGTATTTT. Amino acid sequence: CASSSLAGGTLDTQYF.

V usage is TRBV6-1 and J usage is TRBJ1-2, with D hard to call. Germline lookup yields CDR1 MNHNS and CDR2 SASEGT. The ends were cut back, 0 bases at V and 8 bases at J, with 13 bases in the middle. The CDR3 is 14 residues long. In DNA form, the CDR3 reads TGTGCCAGCAGTGAAGCAGGAAGGGTCGGGGGCTACACCTTC. Its translation is CASSEAGRVGGYTF.

The rearrangement joins TRBV27 to TRBJ2-3; D is unclear. V lost 4 bases, J lost 6 bases, and 11 bases lay in between. CDR1 is MNHEY and CDR2 is SMNVEV in the germline V gene (reference sequence). There are 13 residues in the CDR3. The CDR3 reads CASSSLVLDTQYF. The CDR3 DNA reads as TGTGCCAGCAGTTCCCTCGTGCTCGATACGCAGTATTTT.

This clonotype was seen more than once but under ten times. The chain employs TRBV20-1 and TRBJ2-7; D is unresolved. The CDR3 extends over 14 amino acids. The V end was cut by 0 bases, the J end by 2 bases, with 11 bases between. Germline V gives CDR1 DFQATT, CDR2 SNEGSKA (reference sequence). CDR3 coding DNA: TGCAGTGCTAGAGATTATTCAGGAACCTACGAGCAGTACTTC. Protein product: CSARDYSGTYEQYF.

The V and J genes are TRBV20-1 and TRBJ2-5; 7 bases map to TRBD1. Trimming removed 5 bases from V and 8 bases from J; junction bases left unmatched: 8. Germline V gives CDR1 DFQATT, CDR2 SNEGSKA (reference sequence). The CDR3 has 12 residues. The CDR3 region is CSAGQAYGTQYF. The CDR3 nucleotides read TGCAGTGCTGGACAGGCGTATGGAACCCAGTACTTC.